Sequencing of this TCR beta chain was carried out in a study of vaccination and CD4 T cells after COVID-19. Study-wide background: Overlapping spike peptides of SARS-CoV-2, HCoV-NL63, HCoV-OC43 and HCoV-229E were used, and cells were stimulated with them. Each control was exposed to a CEFX pool, an HIV-1 Nef pool, or no peptide at all. Findings and caveats of the study: Convalescent patients saw a median roughly 85% of their reactive clones show up only after vaccination. The median count of SARS-CoV-2-reactive clonotypes rose from approximately 21 to 40, not significantly.

Points on this clonotype: Its antigen is as yet unknown. A much more abundant neighbour one base away suggests this may be a read error.

V was trimmed by 5 bases and J by 2 bases, leaving 10 bases between them. The CDR3 is made up of 15 amino acids. From germline, CDR1 is SEHNR and CDR2 FQNEAQ (reference sequence). Sequence data for DNA of cultured CD4+ T cells were generated by the Oncomine TCR Beta short-read assay. From the PCR reads, TCRdb called clonotypes with MiXCR, one entry per CDR3 protein. The data show some 14,000 distinct CDR3 sequences, around 30% seen once. The treatment here: roughly 10-day PBMC culture with coronavirus spike peptide pools or control peptides (ViraFEST assay). The receptor was isolated from a human donor with COVID-19. Sequencing was performed on cultured CD4+ T cells from blood. The gene calls are TRBV7-9 and TRBJ2-6; no reliable D call. The CDR3 DNA sequence: TGTGCCAGCAGCCAAAGACTCGCTGGGGCCAACGTCCTGACTTTC. It encodes CASSQRLAGANVLTF.